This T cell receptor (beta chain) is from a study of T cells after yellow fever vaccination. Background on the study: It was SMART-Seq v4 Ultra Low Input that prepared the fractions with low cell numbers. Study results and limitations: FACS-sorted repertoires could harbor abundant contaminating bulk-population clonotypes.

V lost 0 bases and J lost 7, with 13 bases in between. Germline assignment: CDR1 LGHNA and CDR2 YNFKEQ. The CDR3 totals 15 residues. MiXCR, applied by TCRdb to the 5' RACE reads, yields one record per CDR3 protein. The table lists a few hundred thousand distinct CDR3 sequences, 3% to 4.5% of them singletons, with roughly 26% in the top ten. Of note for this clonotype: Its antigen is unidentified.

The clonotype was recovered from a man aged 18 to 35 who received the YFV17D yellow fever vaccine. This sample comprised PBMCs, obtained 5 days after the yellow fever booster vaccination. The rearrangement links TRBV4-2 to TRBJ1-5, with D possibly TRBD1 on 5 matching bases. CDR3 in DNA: TGTGCCAGCAGCCAAGATCCGGGGGATCGGCAGCCCCAGCATTTT. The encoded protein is CASSQDPGDRQPQHF.